The entry below describes one T cell receptor beta chain. It has no known antigen specificity. No per-base quality is available; no much larger clone lies one base away. Collaborating institutions collected whole blood in K2EDTA tubes following their own protocols. For TCRbeta analysis, collaborator samples were shipped as frozen whole blood, as isolated PBMCs, or as DNA extracted from either sample type. CDR1 and CDR2 were assigned from the germline V gene as SGHDN and FVKESK. V lost 0 bases and J lost 6 bases; the stretch between them is 14 bases long. Reading from cysteine to phenylalanine, the CDR3 counts 15 amino acids. Only the CDR3 DNA is retained, 45 bases long and in frame from the first base. The source of the sample is a study of blood T cell repertoires in COVID-19 (dated by TCRdb to the early 2020s). About the study as a whole: Samples from collaborators originated in the United States, Italy and Spain and spanned both the acute and convalescent phases of COVID-19. The material from the prospective study consisted of cDNA or gDNA derived from T cells, B-cell-depleted T cells, or PBMCs. Subjects who had been exposed to COVID-19, were actively infected with it, or had recovered from it provided the deeply sampled blood TCRbeta repertoires that made up the dataset. The repertoires were released in a freely available public database meant as a resource for research on the immune response to SARS-CoV-2. Samples came from the ongoing ImmuneRACE study (first 160 participants) plus 1,254 subjects from 6 global collaborators. The sample metadata nearly always contained a de-identified subject ID, COVID-19 status, age in years and sex. Where available, HLA class I and class II types were taken from metadata supplied by the sample provider and were not determined by assay-based typing. General conclusions and limits of the study: Clinical and demographic metadata were provided uncurated, with the amount varying by source and participant.

The immunoSEQ Assay, a bias-controlled multiplex PCR, was used to amplify TCRbeta CDR3 regions from genomic DNA. Regarding the original processing steps: Within the assay, amplification of reference gene primers was used to estimate how many nucleated cells each sample contained. Sequence reads were collapsed and filtered to measure the absolute abundance of every unique TCRbeta CDR3 rearrangement. For each sample, productive Simpson clonality was calculated as the square root of Simpson's diversity index over productive rearrangements. Drawn from immuneACCESS, this table holds only the in-frame rearrangements with V and J called that TCRdb kept. Clones are partly lost; checked studies trace under half to an unresolved V gene and leave the rest unexplained. V, J and clone size derive from that table, while D and trimming were established from the DNA sequence. For this sample the table gives 50,000 or so clones, of which over 75% were detected only once. The top ten clones comprise 25% to 30% of the sample.

Sequenced input: peripheral blood. The receptor comes from a human donor in a cohort sampled during active COVID-19. This chain joins TRBV14 to TRBJ1-1, with the D gene not clear enough to name. This receptor has the CDR3 CASSQDGRTVAEAFF. The sequence in DNA is TGTGCCAGCAGCCAAGATGGGAGGACTGTGGCTGAAGCTTTCTTT.